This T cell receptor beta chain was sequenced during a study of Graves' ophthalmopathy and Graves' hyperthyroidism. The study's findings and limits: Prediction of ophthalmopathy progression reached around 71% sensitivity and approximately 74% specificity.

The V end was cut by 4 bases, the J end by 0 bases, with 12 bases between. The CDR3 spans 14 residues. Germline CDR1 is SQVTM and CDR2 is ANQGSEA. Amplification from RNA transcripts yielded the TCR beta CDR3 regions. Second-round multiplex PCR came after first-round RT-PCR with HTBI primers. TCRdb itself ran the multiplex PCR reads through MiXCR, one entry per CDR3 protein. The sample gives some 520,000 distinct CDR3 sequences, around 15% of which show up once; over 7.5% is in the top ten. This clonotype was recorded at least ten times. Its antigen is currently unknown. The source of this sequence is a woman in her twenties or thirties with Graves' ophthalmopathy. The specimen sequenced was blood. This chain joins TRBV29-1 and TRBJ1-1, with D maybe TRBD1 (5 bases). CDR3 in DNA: TGCAGCGTTGCCGGGGGAACCATGAACACTGAAGCTTTCTTT. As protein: CSVAGGTMNTEAFF.